These 28 T cell receptor beta chains came from one sample sequenced in a study of Tregs in tolerant kidney transplant recipients. Libraries were prepared by immunoSEQ multiplex PCR; TCRdb keeps only in-frame clonotypes and omits some of them. The sample includes about 110,000 clones, roughly 90% of them seen just once. The sequences come from CD4+ T cells from blood, collected before the transplant. Receptors originate from a human donor who received a combined kidney and bone marrow transplant.

This chain connects TRBV20-1 to TRBJ2-3; 11 bases agree with TRBD2. The CDR3 has 11 amino acids. Germline lookup yields CDR1 DFQATT and CDR2 SNEGSKA (reference sequence). Here the CDR3 reads CLTSGSDTQYF. In DNA, the CDR3 is TGCCTAACTAGCGGGAGCGATACGCAGTATTTT.

The chain is built from TRBV14 and TRBJ2-7, with 7 bases matching TRBD2. The J segment lost 9 bases and the V segment lost 1 base, leaving 9 bases of the junction unmatched. The germline V gene encodes CDR1 SGHDN and CDR2 FVKESK. This CDR3 comprises 14 residues. The CDR3 here is CASSQGGAGGGQYF. DNA of the CDR3: TGTGCCAGCAGCCAAGGAGGGGCCGGCGGGGGGCAGTACTTC.

This clone has a handful of counts. The V gene is TRBV28, the J gene TRBJ1-2, with TRBD1 as a possible D gene (5 bases). Germline CDR1 is MDHEN and CDR2 is SYDVKM. V shed 5 bases and J shed 4 bases, with 17 bases lying between them. The CDR3 runs 15 residues. The CDR3 region is CASSTTWGGSYGYTF. CDR3 bases: TGTGCCAGCAGTACCACCTGGGGGGGATCCTATGGCTACACCTTC.

V and J are TRBV5-6 and TRBJ1-2; 8 bases align to TRBD1. Germline V gene sequence: CDR1 SGHDT, CDR2 YYEEEE. This CDR3 has 15 amino acids. V lost 4 bases and J lost 5; bases outside the gene matches: 10. The CDR3 DNA sequence: TGTGCCAGCAGCCCTCCGGGGCAGGGGGCGTATGGCTACACCTTC. Translating it yields CASSPPGQGAYGYTF.

Points on this clone: Additional DNA sequences in this sample encode the identical CDR3. The chain has TRBV19 and TRBJ1-2; D may be TRBD1 (6 bases). Germline loops: CDR1 LNHDA, CDR2 SQIVND (reference sequence). V dropped 4 bases and J dropped 6 bases, with 9 bases sitting between them. The CDR3 is 12 amino acids. CDR3 DNA: TGTGCCAGTAGTAACCGACAGGATGGCTACACCTTC. It codes for CASSNRQDGYTF.

Concerning this clone: The junction does not match germline at one end; this may be a read error. V usage is TRBV5-5 and J usage is TRBJ2-7; D may be TRBD2 (5 bases). Germline V gives CDR1 SGHKS, CDR2 YYEKEE (reference sequence). This CDR3 has 11 residues. The CDR3 loop reads CASSLAGLHTF. Written as DNA, the CDR3 is TGTGCCAGCAGCTTGGCTGGACTCCATACCTTC.

As to this clone: At one of its ends the junction is not consistent with the germline gene, which may arise from a read error. The CDR3 sequence is CAISGTGEAGYTF. CDR3 DNA sequence: TGTGCCATCAGTGGGACAGGGGAAGCTGGCTACACCTTC. The V gene is TRBV6-5, the J gene TRBJ1-2, with 10 bases that match TRBD1. Germline CDR1 reads MNHEY; CDR2 reads SVGAGI. The CDR3 loop spans 13 amino acids.

This clone has more than one count but fewer than ten. The rearrangement links TRBV7-2 to TRBJ1-2, with D unresolved. Germline values: CDR1 SGHTA, CDR2 FQGNSA. V was clipped by 1 base and J by 7 bases, with 10 bases between them. This CDR3 spans 13 amino acids. The CDR3 here is CASSLGSSGGYTF. CDR3 nucleotides: TGTGCCAGCAGCTTAGGCAGCTCGGGTGGCTACACCTTC.

The rearrangement joins TRBV9 to TRBJ2-2; TRBD1 might be the D (6 bases). Trimming shortened V by 4 bases and J by 3 bases, and 13 bases separated the two germline ends. This CDR3 is 15 amino acids long. The germline V gene has CDR1 SGDLS and CDR2 YYNGEE. The CDR3 loop is CASSPQGQDTGELFF. The DNA of the CDR3 is TGTGCCAGCAGCCCACAGGGTCAGGACACCGGGGAGCTGTTTTTT.

V gene TRBV27 combines with J gene TRBJ1-1; TRBD1 matches 9 bases. Trimming took 7 bases from V and 1 from J; bases not matched to a gene: 4. The CDR3 runs 14 residues. Germline V gene lookup returns CDR1 MNHEY and CDR2 SMNVEV (reference sequence). Here the CDR3 DNA reads TGTGCCAGCAACCGGGACAGGGCGAACACTGAAGCTTTCTTT. Translation: CASNRDRANTEAFF.

The genes are TRBV29-1 and TRBJ2-1; TRBD2 aligns across 8 bases. V trimming: 7 bases; J trimming: 5 bases; junction bases outside the gene matches: 7. Germline lookup yields CDR1 SQVTM and CDR2 ANQGSEA. The CDR3 is made up of 13 amino acids. The CDR3 bases are TGCAGCGCTACTAGCGGAGGGAACAATGAGCAGTTCTTC. This gives the protein CSATSGGNNEQFF.

The genes are TRBV5-1 and TRBJ1-2; perhaps TRBD1 as D (5 bases). Germline V gene sequence: CDR1 SGHRS, CDR2 YFSETQ. Trimming took 0 bases from V and 7 from J, leaving 10 bases between them. There are 13 residues in the CDR3. This chain's CDR3 is CASSLDAGPGYTF. The CDR3 nucleotides read TGCGCCAGCAGCTTGGATGCAGGGCCTGGCTACACCTTC.

V usage is TRBV30 and J usage is TRBJ1-1, with 8 bases that match TRBD1. Losses at the gene ends were 3 bases for V and 1 base for J; bases not matched to a gene: 7. CDR1 is GTSNPN and CDR2 is SVGIG in the germline V gene (reference sequence). CDR3 length: 15 amino acids. The CDR3 loop reads CAWSPRGQPNTEAFF. In DNA form, the CDR3 reads TGTGCCTGGAGCCCCAGGGGGCAGCCGAACACTGAAGCTTTCTTT.

This rearrangement joins TRBV9 to TRBJ2-2, with a possible D match to TRBD2 (6 bases). The germline gives CDR1 SGDLS, CDR2 YYNGEE. The CDR3 contains 15 residues. Trimming took 5 bases from V and 2 from J, leaving 13 bases between them. This chain's CDR3 is CASSPLGLNTGELFF. CDR3 coding DNA: TGTGCCAGCAGTCCACTGGGACTCAACACCGGGGAGCTGTTTTTT.

The genes are TRBV6-5 and TRBJ2-2; possible D gene TRBD2, 5 bases. Deletions cut 0 bases from V and 7 bases from J, with 6 bases between. Germline-derived CDR1 and CDR2 are MNHEY and SVGAGI. The CDR3 loop spans 13 amino acids. The CDR3, as DNA: TGTGCCAGCAGTTACTCCGGGGTCGGGGAGCTGTTTTTT. It is translated as CASSYSGVGELFF.

J is TRBJ2-1 and V is TRBV7-2; TRBD2 aligns across 9 bases. V gave up 1 base and J gave up 8 bases; unmatched junction bases: 6. Germline-derived CDR1 and CDR2 are SGHTA and FQGNSA. The CDR3 totals 15 residues. The CDR3, as DNA: TGTGCCAGCAGCTTAGGGGCTAGCGGGAACTATGAGCAGTTCTTC. It codes for CASSLGASGNYEQFF. The full variable domain, rest sourced from reference TRBV7-2 and TRBJ2-1, is GAGVSQSPSNKVTEKGKDVELRCDPISGHTALYWYRQSLGQGLEFLIYFQGNSAPDKSGLPSDRFSAERTGGSVSTLTIQRTQQEDSAVYLCASSLGASGNYEQFFGPGTRLTVL.

The rearrangement uses TRBV4-3 and TRBJ2-7, with a possible D match to TRBD1 (5 bases). The ends were cut back, 8 bases at V and 2 bases at J, with 28 bases in the middle. CDR1 is LGHNA and CDR2 is YSLEER in the germline V gene. CDR3 length equals 18 residues. The CDR3 is CASSPQPHLSDRTYEQYF. In nucleotides, the CDR3 is TGCGCCAGCTCCCCCCAACCCCACCTCTCAGACAGAACCTACGAGCAGTACTTC.

J is TRBJ1-1 and V is TRBV7-6; TRBD1 matches at 8 bases. The CDR3 loop spans 13 amino acids. The germline V gene encodes CDR1 SGHVS and CDR2 FNYEAQ. Losses at the gene ends were 6 bases for V and 4 bases for J; bases not matched to a gene: 4. The CDR3 sequence is CASSQGAGTEAFF. The CDR3 bases are TGTGCCAGCAGTCAGGGGGCCGGCACTGAAGCTTTCTTT.

The chain has TRBV7-2 and TRBJ2-1; TRBD2 might be the D (5 bases). V lost 7 bases and J 8 bases, leaving 15 bases between the germline ends. The CDR3 length is 13 residues. Germline CDR1 is SGHTA and CDR2 is FQGNSA. The DNA of the CDR3 is TGTGCCAGCAACCCCGGAGGTGGCGATGAGCAGTTCTTC. This encodes CASNPGGGDEQFF.

This clone was observed a single time. The chain is built from TRBV7-9 and TRBJ2-5, with a tentative D call TRBD2 (6 bases). CDR1 is SEHNR and CDR2 is FQNEAQ in the germline V gene (reference sequence). This CDR3 has 13 amino acids. Deletions cut 1 base from V and 7 bases from J, with 10 bases between. This chain's CDR3 is CASSLGLGGTQYF. As DNA, the CDR3 is TGTGCCAGCAGCTTAGGTCTGGGAGGGACCCAGTACTTC.

Here the CDR3 reads CASTGRGLRNQPQHF. The CDR3 region has the DNA TGTGCCAGCACGGGCAGGGGTTTAAGAAATCAGCCCCAGCATTTT. The chain has TRBV2 and TRBJ1-5; possible D gene TRBD1, 6 bases. V was trimmed by 7 bases and J by 4 bases, leaving 17 bases between them. The CDR3 has 15 amino acids. CDR1 SNHLY and CDR2 FYNNEI come from the germline V gene.

The chain employs TRBV2 and TRBJ2-7; 7 bases match TRBD1. V gave up 8 bases and J gave up 0 bases; unmatched junction bases: 4. CDR1 and CDR2 from the germline V gene are SNHLY and FYNNEI. The CDR3 is 13 amino acids. CDR3 residues: CASEGQRSYEQYF. The CDR3 nucleotides read TGTGCCAGCGAGGGACAGCGCTCCTACGAGCAGTACTTC.

This chain links TRBV15 with TRBJ2-7; a weak D match, TRBD2 (7 bases). The ends were cut back, 5 bases at V and 3 bases at J, with 17 bases in the middle. The CDR3 is made up of 15 amino acids. Germline-derived CDR1 and CDR2 are LNHNV and YYDKDF (reference sequence). CDR3 sequence: CATSLRGARFYEQYF. CDR3 DNA: TGTGCCACCAGCCTCCGGGGGGCGCGGTTCTACGAGCAGTACTTC. Combining the CDR3 with reference TRBV15 and TRBJ2-7 gives the whole variable domain DAMVIQNPRYQVTQFGKPVTLSCSQTLNHNVMYWYQQKSSQAPKLLFHYYDKDFNNEADTPDNFQSRRPNTSFCFLDIRSPGLGDTAMYLCATSLRGARFYEQYFGPGTRLTVT.

The J gene is TRBJ2-1, the V gene TRBV18; D is perhaps TRBD1 (6 bases). V dropped 0 bases and J dropped 8 bases, with 14 bases sitting between them. CDR1 KGHSH and CDR2 LQKENI come from the germline V gene. The CDR3 spans 15 residues. CDR3 nucleotide sequence: TGTGCCAGCTCACCACCGGTTACAGGGCGGGATGAGCAGTTCTTC. Its translation: CASSPPVTGRDEQFF.

The chain uses TRBV7-2 and TRBJ2-2, with D perhaps TRBD2 (7 bases). Trimming took off 1 base at V and 6 bases at J, with 12 bases between the two ends. CDR1 and CDR2 (germline): SGHTA, FQGNSA. The CDR3 runs 15 residues. Written as DNA, the CDR3 is TGTGCCAGCAGCTTAGGAGGGGGGGTCGCCGGGGAGCTGTTTTTT. Residues: CASSLGGGVAGELFF.

V and J are TRBV28 and TRBJ2-1; no clear D. Per germline, CDR1 MDHEN and CDR2 SYDVKM. V lost 0 bases and J 9 bases, leaving 6 bases between the germline ends. The CDR3 runs to 12 residues. CDR3 nucleotide sequence: TGTGCCAGCAGTTTATGGCGGAGTGAGCAGTTCTTC. It translates to CASSLWRSEQFF.

The V gene is TRBV18, the J gene TRBJ1-1; maybe TRBD1 (5 bases). Germline V gene sequence: CDR1 KGHSH, CDR2 LQKENI. Trimming pared 2 bases from V and 8 bases from J, leaving 9 bases between. CDR3 length equals 12 residues. The CDR3 protein is CASSPSGNEAFF. The CDR3 DNA reads TGTGCCAGCTCACCATCAGGGAACGAAGCTTTCTTT.

The table lists this clone with a few counts. The chain links TRBV5-4 to TRBJ1-2, with 9 bases matching TRBD1. The V gene's germline CDR1 is SGHNT and CDR2 YYREEE (reference sequence). The V gene end was trimmed by 1 base and the J gene end by 5 bases; junction bases not matched to a gene: 3. This CDR3 is built from 14 residues. This CDR3 reads CASSLTGGKYGYTF. For the CDR3, the DNA is TGTGCCAGCAGCTTGACAGGGGGCAAATATGGCTACACCTTC.